This TCR beta chain was recorded in a study of CD8 T cells in Susac syndrome. Study-wide context: The sequenced Susac syndrome patients included about six who had clinically active disease and roughly eight who were in remission. Treatment at blood withdrawal was none, corticosteroids, or intravenous immunoglobulin alone in Susac syndrome patients.

RNA was extracted with the RNeasy kit, and a quantity of roughly 0.5 to 1 ug was reverse transcribed using random hexamers. The immunoSEQ assay covered 54 Vbeta and 13 Jbeta segments for CDR3. Each CDR3 protein gets one entry after TCRdb re-called the immunoSEQ multiplex PCR reads with MiXCR. The data contain under 200,000 distinct CDR3 sequences, 90% to 97% of them singletons. Study findings and constraints: In Susac syndrome, the CD4+ T cell repertoires did not show clonal expansion.

As for this clonotype: Its antigen is still unknown.

The CDR3 is 15 amino acids. V lost 3 bases, J lost 3 bases, and 12 bases lay in between. The receptor was isolated from a human donor with Susac syndrome. The sequenced sample consisted of CD4+ T cells from PBMCs. The chain has TRBV12-3 or TRBV12-4 and TRBJ1-5; D unresolved. CDR3 sequence: CASSFSFANNQPQHF. DNA for the CDR3: TGTGCCAGCAGTTTTAGTTTCGCTAACAATCAGCCCCAGCATTTT.